Each of the 15 T cell receptor beta chains below was sequenced from the same sample in a study of OX40 agonist ivuxolimab in advanced cancers. Assay: immunoSEQ multiplex PCR; the TCRdb copy retains only in-frame clones and omits some. In the table there are 80,000 to 95,000 clones, roughly 87% of which are singletons. Sample: CD4+ or CD8+ T cells sorted from blood, taken in a trial of the OX40 agonist ivuxolimab. Receptors originate from an adult with an advanced solid tumor such as melanoma, head and neck, liver or kidney cancer.

V is TRBV11-2 and J is TRBJ1-5; 7 nucleotides match TRBD1. Germline CDR1 reads SGHAT; CDR2 reads FQNNGV. Unmatched junction bases numbered 0, after V lost 3 bases and J lost 4 bases. The CDR3 consists of 13 residues. In DNA, the CDR3 is TGTGCCAGCAGCTTGACAGGGAATCAGCCCCAGCATTTT. Its protein product is CASSLTGNQPQHF.

The chain carries TRBV6-6 and TRBJ1-1; D is uncertain. From germline, CDR1 is MNHNY and CDR2 SVGAGI (reference sequence). V lost 0 bases to trimming and J lost 0 bases, with 5 bases between them. This CDR3 has 14 residues. As DNA, the CDR3 is TGTGCCAGCAGTTACTCGGTAATGAACACTGAAGCTTTCTTT. This encodes CASSYSVMNTEAFF.

The rearrangement links TRBV6-5 to TRBJ2-6; D not certain. The germline V gene has CDR1 MNHEY and CDR2 SVGAGI. V was trimmed by 3 bases and J by 2 bases, leaving 2 bases between them. This CDR3 has 13 residues. The CDR3 spells CASSYPGANVLTF. CDR3 DNA sequence: TGTGCCAGCAGTTATCCTGGGGCCAACGTCCTGACTTTC.

This chain joins TRBV5-1 and TRBJ1-2, with TRBD1 identical over 7 bases. V shed 1 base, J shed 6 bases, and the junction held 9 bases outside the gene matches. Germline V lookup: CDR1 SGHRS, CDR2 YFSETQ. The CDR3 spans 15 residues. Written as DNA, the CDR3 is TGCGCCAGCAGCTTGTCTGTGGGAGGGGGCGATGGCTACACCTTC. The encoded protein is CASSLSVGGGDGYTF.

The chain employs TRBV28 and TRBJ2-5; TRBD1 matches 10 bases. CDR1 MDHEN and CDR2 SYDVKM come from the germline V gene. V lost 8 bases and J lost 4; bases outside the gene matches: 4. The CDR3 totals 13 residues. DNA for the CDR3: TGTGCCAGCGGAGACAGGGGGCCAGAGACCCAGTACTTC. Protein sequence: CASGDRGPETQYF.

This clone was picked up a small number of times. V and J are TRBV29-1 and TRBJ1-2, with D possibly TRBD1 on 6 matching bases. There are 13 residues in the CDR3. Germline V gives CDR1 SQVTM, CDR2 ANQGSEA. Trimming took off 3 bases at V and 2 bases at J, with 10 bases between the two ends. The CDR3 region is CSVDQGLNYGYTF. The CDR3 bases are TGCAGCGTTGATCAGGGGCTCAACTATGGCTACACCTTC.

The gene calls are TRBV2 and TRBJ1-1, with TRBD1 matching over 9 bases. Germline lookup yields CDR1 SNHLY and CDR2 FYNNEI. V lost 7 bases to trimming and J lost 7 bases; unmatched junction nucleotides: 7. The CDR3 consists of 13 residues. The DNA of the CDR3 is TGTGCCAGCAATCCGGACAGGGGAGTTGAAGCTTTCTTT. Translating gives CASNPDRGVEAFF. Full variable domain (outside the CDR3, taken from reference TRBV2 and TRBJ1-1): EPEVTQTPSHQVTQMGQEVILRCVPISNHLYFYWYRQILGQKVEFLVSFYNNEISEKSEIFDDQFSVERPDGSNFTLKIRSTKLEDSAMYFCASNPDRGVEAFFGQGTRLTVV.

The chain uses TRBV5-1 and TRBJ2-7; 7 bases align to TRBD2. Germline V CDR1 and CDR2: SGHRS, YFSETQ. The CDR3 totals 15 residues. Unmatched junction bases numbered 7, after V lost 0 bases and J lost 4 bases. Here the CDR3 reads CASSLGGGRGYEQYF. For the CDR3, the DNA is TGCGCCAGCAGCTTGGGTGGCGGGAGAGGTTACGAGCAGTACTTC.

CDR3 bases: TGTGCCAGCAGTTCGACAGGGCCCAGGGAGCAGTTCTTC. Residues: CASSSTGPREQFF. The chain links TRBV27 to TRBJ2-1; TRBD1 matches 7 bases. This CDR3 is built from 13 residues. The J segment lost 10 bases and the V segment lost 4 bases, leaving 7 bases of the junction unmatched. Germline V gene lookup returns CDR1 MNHEY and CDR2 SMNVEV (reference sequence).

This clone was found a few times. The chain uses TRBV5-5 and TRBJ2-1, with D hard to call. The V gene lost 0 bases and the J gene lost 8 bases, with 15 bases spanning the gap. Germline CDR1 and CDR2: SGHKS and YYEKEE (reference sequence). The CDR3 is made up of 15 amino acids. The CDR3 is CASSLEDGRYYEQFF. In DNA, the CDR3 is TGTGCCAGCAGCTTGGAGGACGGTAGATACTATGAGCAGTTCTTC.

V gene TRBV7-2 combines with J gene TRBJ2-3; D remains ambiguous. V shed 1 base and J shed 4 bases, with 6 bases lying between them. The germline V gene encodes CDR1 SGHTA and CDR2 FQGNSA. CDR3 length: 13 residues. This CDR3 reads CASSLGSADTQYF. The CDR3 nucleotides are TGTGCCAGCAGCTTAGGGTCTGCAGATACGCAGTATTTT. Full variable domain (rest looked up from reference TRBV7-2 and TRBJ2-3): GAGVSQSPSNKVTEKGKDVELRCDPISGHTALYWYRQSLGQGLEFLIYFQGNSAPDKSGLPSDRFSAERTGGSVSTLTIQRTQQEDSAVYLCASSLGSADTQYFGPGTRLTVL.

The chain has TRBV11-2 and TRBJ1-2; 11 nucleotides agree with TRBD1. Germline loops: CDR1 SGHAT, CDR2 FQNNGV. Trimming removed 1 base from V and 6 bases from J; junction bases left unmatched: 10. This CDR3 has 17 amino acids. The CDR3 DNA follows: TGTGCCAGCAGCTTAGTTCCCCCCGGGACAGGGGGAAATGGCTACACCTTC. Translation: CASSLVPPGTGGNGYTF.

The chain is built from TRBV7-9 and TRBJ2-5, with D unresolved. Trimming took off 5 bases at V and 2 bases at J, with 9 bases between the two ends. Germline V gene data show CDR1 as SEHNR and CDR2 as FQNEAQ (reference sequence). This CDR3 has 13 amino acids. CDR3 coding DNA: TGTGCCAGCAGCCGCCCCAGTCAAGAGACCCAGTACTTC. Its protein is CASSRPSQETQYF.

The V call is TRBV7-2, the J call TRBJ1-1; no clear D gene. CDR1 SGHTA and CDR2 FQGNSA come from the germline V gene. Trimming left V 1 base short and J 5 bases short, with 11 bases between. The CDR3 runs to 14 residues. CDR3: CASSLDAGPTEAFF. CDR3 DNA sequence: TGTGCCAGCAGCTTAGATGCAGGTCCGACTGAAGCTTTCTTT.

This sequence joins TRBV4-2 and TRBJ1-5, with TRBD1 as a possible D gene (6 bases). The germline gives CDR1 LGHNA, CDR2 YNFKEQ. This CDR3 has 16 residues. Trimming took 3 bases from V and 6 from J, leaving 18 bases between them. The CDR3 protein is CASSQESGEGGQPQHF. The CDR3 coding sequence is TGTGCCAGCAGCCAGGAATCAGGGGAGGGGGGTCAGCCCCAGCATTTT.